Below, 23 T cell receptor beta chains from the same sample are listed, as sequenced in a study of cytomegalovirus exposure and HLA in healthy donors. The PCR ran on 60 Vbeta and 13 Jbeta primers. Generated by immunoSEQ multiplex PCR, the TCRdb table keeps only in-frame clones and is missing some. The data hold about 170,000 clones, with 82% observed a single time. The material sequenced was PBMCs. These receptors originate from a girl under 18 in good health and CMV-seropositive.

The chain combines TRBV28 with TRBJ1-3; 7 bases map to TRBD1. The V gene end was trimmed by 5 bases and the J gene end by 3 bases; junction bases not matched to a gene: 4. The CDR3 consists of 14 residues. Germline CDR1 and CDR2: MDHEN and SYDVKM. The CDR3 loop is CASSNRGSGNTIYF. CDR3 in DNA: TGTGCCAGCAGTAACAGGGGCAGTGGAAACACCATATATTTT.

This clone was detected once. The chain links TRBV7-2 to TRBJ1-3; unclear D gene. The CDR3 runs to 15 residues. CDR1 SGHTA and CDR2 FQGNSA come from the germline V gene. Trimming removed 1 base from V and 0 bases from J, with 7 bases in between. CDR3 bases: TGTGCCAGCAGCTTAGGGTACAACTCTGGAAACACCATATATTTT. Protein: CASSLGYNSGNTIYF.

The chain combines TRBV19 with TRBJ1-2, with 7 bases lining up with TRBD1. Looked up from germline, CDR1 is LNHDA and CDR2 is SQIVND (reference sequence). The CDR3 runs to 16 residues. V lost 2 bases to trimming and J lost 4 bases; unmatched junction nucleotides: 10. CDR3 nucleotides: TGTGCCAGTAGTATACCCCGACAGGGCAGGGCCTATGGCTACACCTTC. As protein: CASSIPRQGRAYGYTF. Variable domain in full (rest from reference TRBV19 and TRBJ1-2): DGGITQSPKYLFRKEGQNVTLSCEQNLNHDAMYWYRQDPGQGLRLIYYSQIVNDFQKGDIAEGYSVSREKKESFPLTVTSAQKNPTAFYLCASSIPRQGRAYGYTFGSGTRLTVV.

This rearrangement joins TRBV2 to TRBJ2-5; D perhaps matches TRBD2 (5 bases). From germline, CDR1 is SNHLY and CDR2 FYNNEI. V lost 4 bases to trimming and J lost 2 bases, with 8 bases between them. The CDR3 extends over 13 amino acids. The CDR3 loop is CASSVREQETQYF. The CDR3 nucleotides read TGTGCCAGCAGTGTTCGGGAACAAGAGACCCAGTACTTC.

The CDR3 here is CASTGDRVEAGANVLTF. The CDR3, as DNA: TGTGCCAGCACCGGGGACAGGGTTGAGGCTGGGGCCAACGTCCTGACTTTC. The chain has TRBV11-1 and TRBJ2-6; 9 bases match TRBD1. The trim removed 7 bases at V and 2 bases at J, leaving 9 bases unmatched. The germline CDR1 and CDR2 sequences are SGHAT and FQDESV (reference sequence). The CDR3 contains 17 residues. The full variable domain, completed using reference TRBV11-1 and TRBJ2-6, is EAEVAQSPRYKITEKSQAVAFWCDPISGHATLYWYRQILGQGPELLVQFQDESVVDDSQLPKDRFSAERLKGVDSTLKIQPAELGDSAMYLCASTGDRVEAGANVLTFGAGSRLTVL.

CDR3 coding DNA: TGTGCCATCAAGGGAGAAGGCAATCAGCCCCAGCATTTT. Translation: CAIKGEGNQPQHF. This chain uses TRBV10-3 with TRBJ1-5, with D hard to call. Germline CDR1 is ENHRY and CDR2 is SYGVKD. V was shortened by 7 bases and J by 2 bases, with 9 bases between the two germline ends. The CDR3 runs to 13 residues.

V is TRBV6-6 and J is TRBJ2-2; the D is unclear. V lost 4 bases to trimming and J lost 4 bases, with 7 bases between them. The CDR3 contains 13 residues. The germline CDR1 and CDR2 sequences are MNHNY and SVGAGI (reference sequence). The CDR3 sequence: CASSLQFTGELFF. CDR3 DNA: TGTGCCAGCAGTTTACAGTTCACCGGGGAGCTGTTTTTT.

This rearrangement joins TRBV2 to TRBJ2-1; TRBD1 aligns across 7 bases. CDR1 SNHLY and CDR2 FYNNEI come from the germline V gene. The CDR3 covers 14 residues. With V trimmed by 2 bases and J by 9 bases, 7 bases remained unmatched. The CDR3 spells CASSEPRPGGEQFF. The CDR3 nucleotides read TGTGCCAGCAGTGAACCCCGGCCAGGGGGTGAGCAGTTCTTC. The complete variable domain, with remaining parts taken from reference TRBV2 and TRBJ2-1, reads EPEVTQTPSHQVTQMGQEVILRCVPISNHLYFYWYRQILGQKVEFLVSFYNNEISEKSEIFDDQFSVERPDGSNFTLKIRSTKLEDSAMYFCASSEPRPGGEQFFGPGTRLTVL.

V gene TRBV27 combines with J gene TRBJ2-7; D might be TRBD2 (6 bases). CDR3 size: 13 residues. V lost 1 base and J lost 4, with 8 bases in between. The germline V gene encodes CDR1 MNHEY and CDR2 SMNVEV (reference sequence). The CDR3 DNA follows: TGTGCCAGCAGTTTATTGGGGGGTTACGAGCAGTACTTC. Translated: CASSLLGGYEQYF.

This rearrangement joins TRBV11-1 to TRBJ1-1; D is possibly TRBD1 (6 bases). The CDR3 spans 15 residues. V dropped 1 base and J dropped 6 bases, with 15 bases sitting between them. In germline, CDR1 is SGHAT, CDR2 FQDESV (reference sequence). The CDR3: CASSLGAGARAEAFF. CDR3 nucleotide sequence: TGTGCCAGCAGCTTAGGGGCGGGGGCGAGGGCTGAAGCTTTCTTT.

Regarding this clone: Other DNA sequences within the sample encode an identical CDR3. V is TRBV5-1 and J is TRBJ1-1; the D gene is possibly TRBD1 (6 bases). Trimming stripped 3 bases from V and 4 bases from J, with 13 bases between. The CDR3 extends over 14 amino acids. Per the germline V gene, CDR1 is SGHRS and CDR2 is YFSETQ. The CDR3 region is CASSSQGGGTEAFF. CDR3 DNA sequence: TGCGCCAGCAGCTCACAGGGAGGGGGCACTGAAGCTTTCTTT.

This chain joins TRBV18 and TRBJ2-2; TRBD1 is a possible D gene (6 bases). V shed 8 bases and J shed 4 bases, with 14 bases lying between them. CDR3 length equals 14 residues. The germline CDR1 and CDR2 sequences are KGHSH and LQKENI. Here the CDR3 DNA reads TGTGCCAGCACAGGGCGCGCGGCCACCGGGGAGCTGTTTTTT. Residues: CASTGRAATGELFF.

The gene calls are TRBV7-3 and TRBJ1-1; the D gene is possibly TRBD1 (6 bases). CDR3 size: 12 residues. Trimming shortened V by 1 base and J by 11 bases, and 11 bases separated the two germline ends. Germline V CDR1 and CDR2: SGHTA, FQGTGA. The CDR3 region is CASSLKAGEAFF. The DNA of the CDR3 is TGTGCCAGCAGCTTAAAAGCAGGGGAGGCTTTCTTT.

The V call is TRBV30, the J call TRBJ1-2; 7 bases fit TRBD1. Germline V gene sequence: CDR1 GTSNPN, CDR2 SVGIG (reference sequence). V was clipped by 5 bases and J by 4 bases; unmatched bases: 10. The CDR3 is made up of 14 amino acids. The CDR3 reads CAWGIGGNVYGYTF. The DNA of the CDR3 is TGTGCCTGGGGCATAGGGGGCAATGTCTATGGCTACACCTTC.

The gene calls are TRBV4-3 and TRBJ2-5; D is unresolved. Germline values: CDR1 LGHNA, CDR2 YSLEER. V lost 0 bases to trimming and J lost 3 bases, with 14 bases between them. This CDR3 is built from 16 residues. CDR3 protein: CASSQDGLRLEETQYF. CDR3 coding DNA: TGCGCCAGCAGCCAAGATGGTCTCCGCCTAGAAGAGACCCAGTACTTC.

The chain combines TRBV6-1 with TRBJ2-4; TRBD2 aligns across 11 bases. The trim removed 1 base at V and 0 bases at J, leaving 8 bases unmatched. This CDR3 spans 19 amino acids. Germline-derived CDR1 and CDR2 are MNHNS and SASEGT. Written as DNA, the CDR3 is TGTGCCAGCAGTGAAGTCGGCCTAGCGGGGGGACTAGCCAAAAACATTCAGTACTTC. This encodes CASSEVGLAGGLAKNIQYF.

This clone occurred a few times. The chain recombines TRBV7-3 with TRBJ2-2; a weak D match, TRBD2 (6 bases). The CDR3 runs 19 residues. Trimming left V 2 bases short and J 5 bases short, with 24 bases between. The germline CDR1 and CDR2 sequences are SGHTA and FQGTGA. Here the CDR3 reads CASSLFEYGGSPPTGELFF. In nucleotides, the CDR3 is TGTGCCAGCAGCTTATTCGAGTACGGAGGGTCCCCTCCTACCGGGGAGCTGTTTTTT.

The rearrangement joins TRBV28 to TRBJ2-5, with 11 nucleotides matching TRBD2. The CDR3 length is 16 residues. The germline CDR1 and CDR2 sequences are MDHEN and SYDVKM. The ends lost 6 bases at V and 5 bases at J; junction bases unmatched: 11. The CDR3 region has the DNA TGTGCCAGCAGCTCCCCACTAGCGGGGGCGCGCGAGACCCAGTACTTC. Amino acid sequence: CASSSPLAGARETQYF.

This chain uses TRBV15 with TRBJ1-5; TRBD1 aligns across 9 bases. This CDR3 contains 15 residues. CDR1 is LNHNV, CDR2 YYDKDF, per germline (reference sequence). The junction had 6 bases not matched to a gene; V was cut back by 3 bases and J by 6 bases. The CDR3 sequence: CATSSTGGTGQPQHF. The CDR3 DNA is TGTGCCACCAGCAGCACAGGGGGCACTGGTCAGCCCCAGCATTTT.

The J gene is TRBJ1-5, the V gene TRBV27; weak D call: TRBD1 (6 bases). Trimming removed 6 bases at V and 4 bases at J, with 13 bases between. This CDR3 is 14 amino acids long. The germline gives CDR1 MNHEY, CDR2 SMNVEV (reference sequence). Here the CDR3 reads CASSLQGGNQPQHF. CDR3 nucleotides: TGTGCCAGCAGCTTACAGGGTGGAAATCAGCCCCAGCATTTT.

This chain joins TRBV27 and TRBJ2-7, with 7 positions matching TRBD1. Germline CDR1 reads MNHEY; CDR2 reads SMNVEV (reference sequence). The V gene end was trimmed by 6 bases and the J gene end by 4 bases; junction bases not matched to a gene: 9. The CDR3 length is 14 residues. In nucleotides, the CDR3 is TGTGCCAGCAGCCCCGAGACAGGGATTTACGAGCAGTACTTC. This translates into CASSPETGIYEQYF.

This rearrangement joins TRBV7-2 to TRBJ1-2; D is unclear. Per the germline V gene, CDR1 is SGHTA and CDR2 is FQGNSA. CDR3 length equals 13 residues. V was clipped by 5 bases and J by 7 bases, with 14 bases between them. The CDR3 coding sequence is TGTGCCAGCAGCCAACCGACGGGTCGTGGCTACACCTTC. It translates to CASSQPTGRGYTF.

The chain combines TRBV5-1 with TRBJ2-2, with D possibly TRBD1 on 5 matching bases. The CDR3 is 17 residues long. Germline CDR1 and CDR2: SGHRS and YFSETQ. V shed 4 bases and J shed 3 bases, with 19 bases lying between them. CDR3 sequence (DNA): TGCGCCAGCAGCCTAACACCAGGGTTGTCGGACACCGGGGAGCTGTTTTTT. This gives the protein CASSLTPGLSDTGELFF.